The 3 T cell receptor beta chains presented below share a single source sample, sequenced in a study of early T cells in non-severe SARS-CoV-2 infection (dated by TCRdb to the early 2020s). The method behind the library was 5' RACE. Sequencing was performed on a NextSeq 500. TCRdb reanalyzed the raw reads on its own, using fastp at Q25 for trimming and MiXCR for clone calling, and kept in-frame beta chains. For every CDR3 protein sequence, its rows merge into one entry that carries the most common genes and DNA. The sample includes about 80,000 distinct CDR3 sequences, with 12% observed a single time. Of the sample, roughly a sixth falls within the top ten clones. The sequencing used whole blood, collected at baseline. The receptors were sampled from an adult who was a healthcare worker with PCR-confirmed SARS-CoV-2 infection or an uninfected control (not recorded which). The donor label of this sample is uncertain.

This clonotype is judged medium-sized. In DNA form, the CDR3 reads TGCGCCAGCAGCCAAGAGACGGGATATAATTCACCCCTCCACTTT. Translating it yields CASSQETGYNSPLHF. The chain has TRBV4-3 and TRBJ1-6; D gene unclear. Germline V gives CDR1 LGHNA, CDR2 YSLEER. The V gene lost 0 bases and the J gene lost 4 bases, with 7 bases spanning the gap. The CDR3 spans 15 residues.

This clonotype was seen only a few times. This chain joins TRBV29-1 and TRBJ2-5, with D uncertain. CDR1 and CDR2 (germline): SQVTM, ANQGSEA. With 6 bases removed from V and 9 bases from J, the gap between germline ends came to 5 bases. The CDR3 has 8 residues. DNA of the CDR3: TGCAGCGTCCCTCCCCAGTACTTC. Its protein product is CSVPPQYF. Full variable domain (outside the CDR3, taken from reference TRBV29-1 and TRBJ2-5): SAVISQKPSRDICQRGTSLTIQCQVDSQVTMMFWYRQQPGQSLTLIATANQGSEATYESGFVIDKFPISRPNLTFSTLTVSNMSPEDSSIYLCSVPPQYFGPGTRLLVL.

The J gene is TRBJ2-7, the V gene TRBV7-2; TRBD2 agrees at 10 bases. V gave up 5 bases and J gave up 4 bases; unmatched junction bases: 5. Looked up from germline, CDR1 is SGHTA and CDR2 is FQGNSA. This CDR3 has 14 amino acids. CDR3 in amino acids: CASSLRLAGYEQYF. CDR3 nucleotide sequence: TGTGCCAGCAGCCTCAGACTAGCGGGTTACGAGCAGTACTTC.